The 26 T cell receptor beta chains listed next were all sequenced from one sample in a study of cytomegalovirus exposure and HLA in healthy donors. Assay used: immunoSEQ multiplex PCR; TCRdb lists only in-frame clones, some missing. The repertoire holds approximately 270,000 clones, 90% seen once, with roughly 0.38% in the top ten. Specimen: PBMCs. Every receptor here comes from a woman aged 18-29 years in good health and CMV-seronegative.

The rearrangement joins TRBV28 to TRBJ2-1; perhaps TRBD1 as D (5 bases). Trimming removed 3 bases at V and 2 bases at J, with 11 bases between. The CDR3 consists of 15 residues. The germline gives CDR1 MDHEN, CDR2 SYDVKM. This chain's CDR3 is CASSLLDKAYNEQFF. CDR3 DNA: TGTGCCAGCAGTTTGCTGGACAAGGCCTACAATGAGCAGTTCTTC.

The chain employs TRBV19 and TRBJ1-1; D is unresolved. The V and J ends lost 7 bases and 0 bases respectively, with 15 bases between them. CDR3 length equals 15 residues. Germline lookup yields CDR1 LNHDA and CDR2 SQIVND (reference sequence). The CDR3 reads CASTQSYRLNTEAFF. The CDR3 coding sequence is TGTGCCAGTACGCAGTCCTACAGATTGAACACTGAAGCTTTCTTT.

This clone was picked up one time. The chain is built from TRBV14 and TRBJ2-4; 8 bases are a match to TRBD1. V was clipped by 0 bases and J by 7 bases; unmatched bases: 2. The CDR3 covers 14 residues. CDR1 is SGHDN, CDR2 FVKESK, per germline. The CDR3 coding sequence is TGTGCCAGCAGCCAAGAAACAGGGGGTAACATTCAGTACTTC. This gives the protein CASSQETGGNIQYF.

In DNA form, the CDR3 reads TGTGCCAGCAGTTCGGACAGGGGCGAATATCAGCCCCAGCATTTT. Translating it yields CASSSDRGEYQPQHF. V gene TRBV7-2 combines with J gene TRBJ1-5, with 9 positions matching TRBD1. CDR3 size: 15 residues. V shed 6 bases, J shed 5 bases, and the junction held 8 bases outside the gene matches. Looked up from germline, CDR1 is SGHTA and CDR2 is FQGNSA. Drawing the rest from reference TRBV7-2 and TRBJ1-5, the complete variable domain is GAGVSQSPSNKVTEKGKDVELRCDPISGHTALYWYRQSLGQGLEFLIYFQGNSAPDKSGLPSDRFSAERTGGSVSTLTIQRTQQEDSAVYLCASSSDRGEYQPQHFGDGTRLSIL.

The rearrangement joins TRBV2 to TRBJ1-3; 7 bases are shared with TRBD1. J gave up 4 bases and V 0 bases, and 6 bases lay outside the gene matches. CDR1 is SNHLY and CDR2 is FYNNEI in the germline V gene. CDR3 length: 16 amino acids. Written as DNA, the CDR3 is TGTGCCAGCAGTGAAGCGGGTGGGACAGTCGGAAACACCATATATTTT. Amino acid sequence: CASSEAGGTVGNTIYF.

This chain uses TRBV7-9 with TRBJ1-4; 8 bases are a match to TRBD1. The CDR3 is 15 amino acids. The germline gives CDR1 SEHNR, CDR2 FQNEAQ (reference sequence). V shed 5 bases, J shed 5 bases, and the junction held 7 bases outside the gene matches. The CDR3 bases are TGTGCCAGCAGCGCCTACAGGGGGGGGAATGAAAAACTGTTTTTT. Translation gives CASSAYRGGNEKLFF.

The chain couples TRBV19 to TRBJ1-6, with D hard to call. The CDR3 covers 15 residues. Germline assignment: CDR1 LNHDA and CDR2 SQIVND (reference sequence). Deletions cut 5 bases from V and 0 bases from J, with 8 bases between. CDR3 nucleotide sequence: TGTGCCAGTAGTCCCGAGAGCTCCTATAATTCACCCCTCCACTTT. Its translation is CASSPESSYNSPLHF. The full variable domain, with the rest looked up from reference TRBV19 and TRBJ1-6, is DGGITQSPKYLFRKEGQNVTLSCEQNLNHDAMYWYRQDPGQGLRLIYYSQIVNDFQKGDIAEGYSVSREKKESFPLTVTSAQKNPTAFYLCASSPESSYNSPLHFGNGTRLTVT.

The CDR3 region is CASSFLTGEKLFF. The CDR3, as DNA: TGTGCCAGCAGCTTCCTTACGGGTGAAAAACTGTTTTTT. V and J are TRBV5-5 and TRBJ1-4; D is undetermined. V lost 2 bases and J 7 bases, leaving 9 bases between the germline ends. Germline CDR1 is SGHKS and CDR2 is YYEKEE (reference sequence). The CDR3 runs 13 residues. The full variable domain, its missing parts supplied by reference TRBV5-5 and TRBJ1-4, is DAGVTQSPTHLIKTRGQQVTLRCSPISGHKSVSWYQQVLGQGPQFIFQYYEKEERGRGNFPDRFSARQFPNYSSELNVNALLLGDSALYLCASSFLTGEKLFFGSGTQLSVL.

The chain uses TRBV11-2 and TRBJ2-3, with 9 positions matching TRBD2. CDR1 and CDR2 from the germline V gene are SGHAT and FQNNGV. V lost 4 bases to trimming and J lost 2 bases; unmatched junction nucleotides: 16. The CDR3 extends over 19 amino acids. The CDR3 DNA follows: TGTGCCAGCAGCTCCCCACCGGGGTCGGCTAGCGGGGTCACAGATACGCAGTATTTT. Translation gives CASSSPPGSASGVTDTQYF.

This sequence joins TRBV18 and TRBJ2-5, with TRBD1 identical over 8 bases. In germline, CDR1 is KGHSH, CDR2 LQKENI. With 2 bases clipped from V and 2 bases from J, the junction kept 4 bases outside the gene matches. There are 15 residues in the CDR3. The CDR3 spells CASSPGTGGQETQYF. The DNA for the CDR3 is TGTGCCAGCTCACCAGGGACAGGCGGACAAGAGACCCAGTACTTC.

This clone was picked up one time. The gene calls are TRBV4-3 and TRBJ2-2, with 7 bases fitting TRBD2. Germline V lookup: CDR1 LGHNA, CDR2 YSLEER. The J segment lost 5 bases and the V segment lost 4 bases, leaving 7 bases of the junction unmatched. CDR3 length equals 15 residues. CDR3 sequence: CASSRGSGKTGELFF. The DNA of the CDR3 is TGCGCCAGCAGCCGCGGCAGCGGGAAAACCGGGGAGCTGTTTTTT.

J is TRBJ2-7 and V is TRBV27, with 8 bases lining up with TRBD2. V lost 3 bases to trimming and J lost 2 bases; unmatched junction nucleotides: 6. Germline values: CDR1 MNHEY, CDR2 SMNVEV (reference sequence). The CDR3 is 15 amino acids. The CDR3 DNA reads as TGTGCCAGCAGTTTGCGACGGGGGGGGCCCTACGAGCAGTACGTC. This codes for CASSLRRGGPYEQYV.

The V and J genes are TRBV5-1 and TRBJ1-5, with 8 bases lining up with TRBD1. The V segment lost 3 bases and the J segment 5 bases; nucleotides outside the gene matches: 7. Germline V gene lookup returns CDR1 SGHRS and CDR2 YFSETQ. This CDR3 spans 15 amino acids. The CDR3 DNA reads as TGCGCCAGCAGCTCGCAGGGGGCGCGGGATCAGCCCCAGCATTTT. It specifies CASSSQGARDQPQHF.

The J gene is TRBJ2-4, the V gene TRBV10-3; TRBD2 aligns across 10 bases. From germline, CDR1 is ENHRY and CDR2 SYGVKD. The CDR3 loop spans 14 amino acids. Trimming cost V 3 bases and J 9 bases; bases outside gene matches: 5. The CDR3 region is CAISESSGGGIQYF. The CDR3 nucleotides read TGTGCCATCAGTGAATCTAGCGGGGGCGGCATTCAGTACTTC.

V usage is TRBV21-1 and J usage is TRBJ1-5; the table's D gene call, TRBD1, was not cross checked with the DNA. TRBV21-1 counts as a pseudogene. The CDR3 totals 13 residues. The CDR3 spells CATIQGNNQPQHF. CDR3 DNA: TGTGCCACCATACAGGGGAACAATCAGCCCCAGCATTTT.

V gene TRBV7-2 combines with J gene TRBJ2-1, with TRBD1 matching 7 bases. With V trimmed by 5 bases and J by 8 bases, 6 bases remained unmatched. The CDR3 consists of 13 residues. Germline V lookup: CDR1 SGHTA, CDR2 FQGNSA. CDR3 DNA: TGTGCCAGCAGCAATAAACAGGGGCATGAGCAGTTCTTC. Translated, it gives CASSNKQGHEQFF. Variable domain in full (rest from reference TRBV7-2 and TRBJ2-1): GAGVSQSPSNKVTEKGKDVELRCDPISGHTALYWYRQSLGQGLEFLIYFQGNSAPDKSGLPSDRFSAERTGGSVSTLTIQRTQQEDSAVYLCASSNKQGHEQFFGPGTRLTVL.

This clone was seen a handful of times. V usage is TRBV25-1 and J usage is TRBJ1-6; 8 bases fit TRBD1. The CDR3 sequence is 16 residues long. The junction had 6 bases not matched to a gene; V was cut back by 2 bases and J by 6 bases. Germline assignment: CDR1 MGHDK and CDR2 SYGVNS. Written as DNA, the CDR3 is TGTGCCAGCAGTGAAGGGACAGGATCACTTAATTCACCCCTCCACTTT. It is translated as CASSEGTGSLNSPLHF.

The chain is built from TRBV6-6 and TRBJ2-2; maybe TRBD2 (5 bases). The CDR3 has 13 amino acids. The ends were cut back, 7 bases at V and 5 bases at J, with 11 bases in the middle. Germline V lookup: CDR1 MNHNY, CDR2 SVGAGI (reference sequence). In DNA, the CDR3 is TGTGCCAGCAACCTGAGGGTTACCGGGGAGCTGTTTTTT. Translation gives CASNLRVTGELFF.

The chain has TRBV27 and TRBJ2-5; possibly TRBD1 for D (6 bases). CDR3 length equals 13 residues. Germline CDR1 and CDR2: MNHEY and SMNVEV (reference sequence). V gave up 3 bases and J gave up 5 bases, with 10 bases separating them. CDR3 in DNA: TGTGCCAGCAGTTTTCTGGGGGCGGAGACCCAGTACTTC. It is translated as CASSFLGAETQYF.

This chain connects TRBV5-1 to TRBJ2-5, with 7 bases matching TRBD2. Germline CDR1 SGHRS, CDR2 YFSETQ. CDR3 length: 16 amino acids. V gave up 6 bases and J gave up 0 bases; unmatched junction bases: 11. CDR3 DNA: TGCGCCAGCACCCCCTATGGGGGGGGAAACCAAGAGACCCAGTACTTC. Protein sequence: CASTPYGGGNQETQYF. The full variable domain, rest sourced from reference TRBV5-1 and TRBJ2-5, is KAGVTQTPRYLIKTRGQQVTLSCSPISGHRSVSWYQQTPGQGLQFLFEYFSETQRNKGNFPGRFSGRQFSNSRSEMNVSTLELGDSALYLCASTPYGGGNQETQYFGPGTRLLVL.

V usage is TRBV4-1 and J usage is TRBJ1-4; no definite D call. The CDR3 loop spans 17 amino acids. Germline CDR1 is MGHRA and CDR2 is YSYEKL. With 1 base removed from V and 11 bases from J, the gap between germline ends came to 23 bases. Here the CDR3 DNA reads TGCGCCAGCAGCCAAGGAATCGGGCTGAGGGCAGTGGGGAAACTGTTTTTT. This sequence encodes CASSQGIGLRAVGKLFF.

This clone was seen more than once but under ten times. The chain links TRBV10-2 to TRBJ2-2; D is uncertain. The CDR3 length is 12 residues. Per the germline V gene, CDR1 is WSHSY and CDR2 is SAAADI. Trimming stripped 7 bases from V and 4 bases from J, with 7 bases between. CDR3 amino acids: CASTRATGELFF. Here the CDR3 DNA reads TGCGCCAGCACGCGCGCCACCGGGGAGCTGTTTTTT.

The chain uses TRBV19 and TRBJ2-5, with 8 bases identical to TRBD1. J was trimmed by 4 bases and V by 6 bases; bases with no gene match: 10. CDR3 size: 15 residues. Germline assignment: CDR1 LNHDA and CDR2 SQIVND (reference sequence). CDR3 sequence reads: CASRTTGTGGETQYF. CDR3 nucleotides: TGTGCCAGTAGAACAACCGGGACAGGTGGAGAGACCCAGTACTTC.

The chain recombines TRBV7-9 with TRBJ2-7; 9 bases match TRBD2. This CDR3 region has 18 residues. The V and J ends lost 4 bases and 4 bases, in that order; junction bases with no gene match: 17. Germline V gene lookup returns CDR1 SEHNR and CDR2 FQNEAQ (reference sequence). The CDR3 DNA reads TGTGCCAGCAGCTCAGTTCTGGAATCGGCGGGGGGGCCGTACGAGCAGTACTTC. It specifies CASSSVLESAGGPYEQYF.

V and J are TRBV27 and TRBJ2-1; perhaps TRBD2 as D (5 bases). The CDR3 loop spans 12 amino acids. Trimming took 8 bases from V and 7 from J, leaving 12 bases between them. In germline, CDR1 is MNHEY, CDR2 SMNVEV (reference sequence). CDR3 sequence: CASAAWENEQFF. The CDR3 DNA sequence: TGTGCCAGCGCCGCATGGGAGAATGAGCAGTTCTTC.

The chain employs TRBV28 and TRBJ2-3; TRBD2 matches at 11 bases. The CDR3 runs 20 residues. CDR1 MDHEN and CDR2 SYDVKM come from the germline V gene. The J segment lost 1 base and the V segment lost 5 bases, leaving 17 bases of the junction unmatched. The CDR3 DNA reads TGTGCCAGCAGTCGTTTCCCACTCCGACTAGCGGGATCTCGCACAGATACGCAGTATTTT. The encoded protein is CASSRFPLRLAGSRTDTQYF. Based on the CDR3 plus reference TRBV28 and TRBJ2-3, the full variable domain is DVKVTQSSRYLVKRTGEKVFLECVQDMDHENMFWYRQDPGLGLRLIYFSYDVKMKEKGDIPEGYSVSREKKERFSLILESASTNQTSMYLCASSRFPLRLAGSRTDTQYFGPGTRLTVL.